This T cell receptor beta chain was captured in a study of T cell repertoires in cytomegalovirus infection. Study at large: From public TCR beta signatures came an indication of both CMV infection and matching HLA type. Study conclusions and caveats: HLA-C-restricted CMV-specific TCR beta clonotypes were dominant in the ex vivo response.

Via MiXCR, TCRdb re-called the reads, giving one row per CDR3 protein. The table has 95,000 to 120,000 distinct CDR3 sequences, 30% seen once; the top ten hold 41%. V lost 2 bases and J lost 0, with 17 bases in between. This CDR3 contains 18 residues. Germline-derived CDR1 and CDR2 are SGHTA and FQGNSA. Comment on this clonotype: The antigen remains unidentified.

This TCR was recovered from a human donor in good health (CMV status not recorded). Some clones in this sample may be carry-over from other donors' samples. Specimen: CD8+ T cells from cultured PBMCs, collected from culture after CMV antigen stimulation. The chain joins TRBV7-2 to TRBJ2-1, with unresolved D. The CDR3 reads CASSLRGARASSYNEQFF. Here the CDR3 DNA reads TGTGCCAGCAGCTTAAGAGGAGCCCGGGCGAGCTCCTACAATGAGCAGTTCTTC.